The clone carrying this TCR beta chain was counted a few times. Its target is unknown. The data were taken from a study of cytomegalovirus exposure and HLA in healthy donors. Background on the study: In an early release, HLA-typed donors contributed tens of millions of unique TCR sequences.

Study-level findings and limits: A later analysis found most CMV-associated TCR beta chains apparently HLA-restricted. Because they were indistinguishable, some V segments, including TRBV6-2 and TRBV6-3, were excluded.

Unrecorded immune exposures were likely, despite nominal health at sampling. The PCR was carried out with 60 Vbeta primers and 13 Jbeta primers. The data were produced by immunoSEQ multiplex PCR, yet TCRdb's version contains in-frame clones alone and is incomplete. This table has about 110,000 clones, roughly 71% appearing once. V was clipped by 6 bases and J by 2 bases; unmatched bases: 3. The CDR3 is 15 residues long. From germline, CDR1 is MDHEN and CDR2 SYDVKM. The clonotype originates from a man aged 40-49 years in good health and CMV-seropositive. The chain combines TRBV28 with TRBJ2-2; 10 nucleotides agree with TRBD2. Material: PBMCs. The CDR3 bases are TGTGCCAGCAGCGGGACTAGCGATAACACCGGGGAGCTGTTTTTT. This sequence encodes CASSGTSDNTGELFF.